This T cell receptor (beta chain) comes out of a study of T cell responses to AZD1222 COVID-19 vaccine. The CDR3 loop spans 16 amino acids. Unmatched junction bases numbered 6, after V lost 3 bases and J lost 0 bases. CDR1 is KGHSH, CDR2 LQKENI, per germline. The table came from immunoSEQ multiplex PCR; TCRdb's copy has only in-frame clones and leaves some out. The table includes 80,000 or so clones, roughly 85% detected once. The study, taken as a whole, reports: As reported, nearly half of all spike-specific TCRs target variant regions that are unmutated.

In the case of this clone: Its target is not known.

The chain combines TRBV18 with TRBJ2-7; 9 bases fit TRBD1. The sequenced sample was peripheral blood, obtained on day 0 of AZD1222 vaccination. The TCR was taken from an adult in good health. The CDR3: CASSPRTGDSSYEQYF. The CDR3 DNA follows: TGTGCCAGCTCACCTAGGACAGGGGACAGCTCCTACGAGCAGTACTTC. Together with reference TRBV18 and TRBJ2-7, the CDR3 gives the full variable domain: NAGVMQNPRHLVRRRGQEARLRCSPMKGHSHVYWYRQLPEEGLKFMVYLQKENIIDESGMPKERFSAEFPKEGPSILRIQQVVRGDSAAYFCASSPRTGDSSYEQYFGPGTRLTVT.